Below, one T cell receptor beta chain is given with its context. The antigen is not known. Each CDR3 protein is one row after TCRdb ran MiXCR on the 5' RACE reads. The data contain 300,000 or so distinct CDR3 sequences, around a sixth of them seen just once; the ten biggest clones take up about a fifth. Per the germline V gene, CDR1 is SQVTM and CDR2 is ANQGSEA. Trimming cost V 5 bases and J 8 bases; bases outside gene matches: 6. The CDR3 loop spans 12 amino acids. The data originate from a study of T-cell memory formation after mild COVID-19. About the study: TCR clusters were largely donor specific.

General observations from the study: The second-wave clones peaking on day 37 were not confirmed as SARS-CoV-2-specific. Clones contracting over day 15 to 85 were CD4/CD8 balanced, with later expanders leaning CD4+. CD4+ clones that contracted lay mainly in CM and EM; CD8+ ones lay in EMRA.

The sequencing sample was made of PBMCs or a T cell subset sorted from them (not recorded which). J is TRBJ1-2 and V is TRBV29-1; 9 positions match TRBD1. The sequence came from a man younger than 35 who had mild COVID-19 (a few samples of this study predate the infection). Cell type and time point are not known. CDR3 nucleotides: TGCAGCGTTTCACAGGGGGCGCAGGGCTACACCTTC. Translated: CSVSQGAQGYTF.